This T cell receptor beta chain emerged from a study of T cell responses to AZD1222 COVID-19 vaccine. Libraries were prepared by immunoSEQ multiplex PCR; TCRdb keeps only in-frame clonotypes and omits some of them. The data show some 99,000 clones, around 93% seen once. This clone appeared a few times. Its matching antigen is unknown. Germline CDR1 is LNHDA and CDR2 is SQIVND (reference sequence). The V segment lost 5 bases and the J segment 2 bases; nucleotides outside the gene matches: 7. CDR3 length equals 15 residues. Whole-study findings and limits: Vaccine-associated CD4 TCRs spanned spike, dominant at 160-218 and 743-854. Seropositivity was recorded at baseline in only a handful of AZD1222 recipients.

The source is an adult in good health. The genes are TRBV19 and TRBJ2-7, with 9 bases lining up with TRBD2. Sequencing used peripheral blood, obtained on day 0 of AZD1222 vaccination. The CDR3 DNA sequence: TGTGCCAGTAGTGTGACTAGCGGCCGTACCTACGAGCAGTACTTC. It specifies CASSVTSGRTYEQYF. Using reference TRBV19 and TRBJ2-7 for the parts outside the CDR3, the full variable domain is DGGITQSPKYLFRKEGQNVTLSCEQNLNHDAMYWYRQDPGQGLRLIYYSQIVNDFQKGDIAEGYSVSREKKESFPLTVTSAQKNPTAFYLCASSVTSGRTYEQYFGPGTRLTVT.